The 27 T cell receptor beta chains below come from one sample, sequenced in a study of cytomegalovirus exposure and HLA in healthy donors. The assay was immunoSEQ multiplex PCR, and TCRdb's table has in-frame clones only and misses some. Among 200,000 to 250,000 clones listed, roughly 87% were seen once. The sequenced material came from PBMCs. These receptors all stem from a woman between 18 and 30 years old in good health and CMV-seropositive.

As DNA, the CDR3 is TGTGCCAGTAGTCAAACCGGGACCGCGGGAGCCGAGCAGTACTTC. Encoded protein: CASSQTGTAGAEQYF. This sequence joins TRBV19 and TRBJ2-7, with 7 bases fitting TRBD2. In germline, CDR1 is LNHDA, CDR2 SQIVND (reference sequence). Trimming took 5 bases from V and 6 from J; bases not matched to a gene: 13. The CDR3 is made up of 15 amino acids.

The rearrangement links TRBV27 to TRBJ1-2, with 7 bases identical to TRBD1. Germline-derived CDR1 and CDR2 are MNHEY and SMNVEV (reference sequence). This CDR3 contains 14 residues. Trimming took 6 bases from V and 2 from J; bases not matched to a gene: 6. In DNA form, the CDR3 reads TGTGCCAGCAGATTCGGACAGGTCAACTATGGCTACACCTTC. Amino acids: CASRFGQVNYGYTF.

The chain combines TRBV18 with TRBJ2-3, with TRBD1 as a possible D gene (6 bases). The germline V gene encodes CDR1 KGHSH and CDR2 LQKENI. V dropped 3 bases and J dropped 1 base, with 11 bases sitting between them. This CDR3 has 15 amino acids. CDR3: CASSPQQGGTDTQYF. In DNA form, the CDR3 reads TGTGCCAGCTCACCCCAACAGGGAGGCACAGATACGCAGTATTTT.

V usage is TRBV9 and J usage is TRBJ2-7, with 10 bases that match TRBD1. CDR1 and CDR2 from the germline V gene are SGDLS and YYNGEE. V shed 5 bases and J 6 bases; nucleotides not matched to a gene: 11. This CDR3 contains 15 residues. The CDR3 DNA follows: TGTGCCAGCAGTATTAAGGGACAGGGGAAGAGCGAGCAGTACTTC. Translation gives CASSIKGQGKSEQYF.

The gene calls are TRBV28 and TRBJ2-1; tentatively, D is TRBD1 (5 bases). The V end was cut by 6 bases, the J end by 4 bases, with 16 bases between. CDR1 MDHEN and CDR2 SYDVKM come from the germline V gene. The CDR3 consists of 15 residues. The CDR3 coding sequence is TGTGCCAGCAGACACGACAGAAGTGTATACAATGAGCAGTTCTTC. Amino acids: CASRHDRSVYNEQFF.

The V gene is TRBV7-9, the J gene TRBJ1-1; D is uncertain. Germline CDR1 is SEHNR and CDR2 is FQNEAQ (reference sequence). This CDR3 has 17 amino acids. Trimming cost V 2 bases and J 4 bases, with 20 bases left between them. The CDR3 loop reads CASSLPPVLTPGTEAFF. For the CDR3, the DNA is TGTGCCAGCAGCTTACCCCCCGTCCTGACTCCGGGCACTGAAGCTTTCTTT.

V gene TRBV10-1 combines with J gene TRBJ1-5; D perhaps matches TRBD1 (6 bases). V lost 6 bases and J lost 4, with 13 bases in between. Germline CDR1 and CDR2: WNHNN and SYGVQD (reference sequence). The CDR3 runs 14 residues. The CDR3 protein is CASSSGTPNQPQHF. The CDR3 nucleotides read TGCGCCAGCAGCTCAGGGACACCGAATCAGCCCCAGCATTTT.

The genes are TRBV11-2 and TRBJ1-4; D is perhaps TRBD1 (6 bases). Germline CDR1 reads SGHAT; CDR2 reads FQNNGV. The CDR3 is 16 residues long. V was trimmed by 2 bases and J by 0 bases, leaving 10 bases between them. The CDR3 here is CASSLKWTATNEKLFF. CDR3 sequence (DNA): TGTGCCAGCAGCTTAAAATGGACAGCAACTAATGAAAAACTGTTTTTT.

The chain combines TRBV7-9 with TRBJ2-1; D might be TRBD2 (6 bases). This CDR3 comprises 13 residues. V dropped 11 bases and J dropped 0 bases, with 11 bases sitting between them. From germline, CDR1 is SEHNR and CDR2 FQNEAQ (reference sequence). CDR3 sequence (DNA): TGTGCCCTATGGGACTTCTCCTACAATGAGCAGTTCTTC. Translated, it gives CALWDFSYNEQFF.

About this clone itself: The junction and the germline gene differ at one end; a read error may be behind it. The chain employs TRBV6-4 and TRBJ2-1, with 9 bases matching TRBD2. The CDR3 has 16 residues. Looked up from germline, CDR1 is MRHNA and CDR2 is SNTAGT. CDR3 in amino acids: CASSSRAGGPYDEQFF. In DNA, the CDR3 is TGTGCCAGCAGTTCAAGGGCGGGAGGGCCCTACGATGAGCAGTTCTTC.

This chain uses TRBV25-1 with TRBJ2-2; 7 bases align to TRBD1. The germline V gene encodes CDR1 MGHDK and CDR2 SYGVNS. CDR3 size: 17 residues. With V trimmed by 6 bases and J by 0 bases, 10 bases remained unmatched. The CDR3 bases are TGTGCCAGCAGCAAGAAACAGGGGTTCGCGAACACCGGGGAGCTGTTTTTT. Protein: CASSKKQGFANTGELFF.

The rearrangement links TRBV19 to TRBJ1-1, with a weak D call TRBD1 (5 bases). CDR1 is LNHDA and CDR2 is SQIVND in the germline V gene (reference sequence). The CDR3 is made up of 14 amino acids. V was cut by 5 bases and J by 7 bases, with 17 bases left in between. This chain's CDR3 is CASSEEWGRREAFF. The DNA for the CDR3 is TGTGCCAGTAGTGAAGAGTGGGGCCGGCGTGAAGCTTTCTTT.

This chain uses TRBV2 with TRBJ2-7; 7 bases map to TRBD2. CDR1 and CDR2 from the germline V gene are SNHLY and FYNNEI. With V trimmed by 6 bases and J by 4 bases, 15 bases remained unmatched. The CDR3 is 16 residues long. CDR3 DNA: TGTGCCAGCAGAGGCATCGGTCTAGCGGAGACATACGAGCAGTACTTC. Translating it yields CASRGIGLAETYEQYF.

The V gene is TRBV9, the J gene TRBJ2-1, with 8 bases lining up with TRBD2. Losses at the gene ends were 3 bases for V and 11 bases for J; bases not matched to a gene: 10. There are 14 residues in the CDR3. Looked up from germline, CDR1 is SGDLS and CDR2 is YYNGEE. The chain's CDR3 is CASSATQQREKQFF. CDR3 DNA sequence: TGTGCCAGCAGCGCCACGCAACAGCGGGAGAAGCAGTTCTTC. The full variable domain, its missing parts supplied by reference TRBV9 and TRBJ2-1, is DSGVTQTPKHLITATGQRVTLRCSPRSGDLSVYWYQQSLDQGLQFLIQYYNGEERAKGNILERFSAQQFPDLHSELNLSSLELGDSALYFCASSATQQREKQFFGPGTRLTVL.

V and J are TRBV30 and TRBJ2-7; D is unclear. Trimming stripped 5 bases from V and 1 base from J, with 9 bases between. Germline CDR1 and CDR2: GTSNPN and SVGIG (reference sequence). The CDR3 loop spans 12 amino acids. The CDR3, as DNA: TGTGCCTGGCAGGTGTATTCCTACGAGCAGTACTTC. This gives the protein CAWQVYSYEQYF.

The V call is TRBV28, the J call TRBJ1-1; D unresolved. The CDR3 covers 13 residues. V lost 2 bases and J lost 11, with 15 bases in between. The germline V gene has CDR1 MDHEN and CDR2 SYDVKM. CDR3 coding DNA: TGTGCCAGCAGTTTAGAATCGGGGAAGAGGGCTTTCTTT. Translating gives CASSLESGKRAFF.

The chain recombines TRBV7-9 with TRBJ1-1; D uncertain. Trimming stripped 5 bases from V and 4 bases from J, with 11 bases between. The CDR3 extends over 13 amino acids. Per the germline V gene, CDR1 is SEHNR and CDR2 is FQNEAQ (reference sequence). This chain's CDR3 is CASSLTTGTEAFF. The CDR3 DNA is TGTGCCAGCAGCCTCACGACGGGCACTGAAGCTTTCTTT.

The rearrangement uses TRBV27 and TRBJ2-7, with 10 nucleotides matching TRBD2. This CDR3 has 15 residues. Trimming took 3 bases from V and 2 from J; bases not matched to a gene: 4. The germline V gene has CDR1 MNHEY and CDR2 SMNVEV (reference sequence). The CDR3 sequence is CASSFAAGGPYEQYF. The CDR3 DNA reads as TGTGCCAGCAGTTTTGCAGCGGGAGGGCCCTACGAGCAGTACTTC.

V usage is TRBV19 and J usage is TRBJ2-7; TRBD2 matches 10 bases. The junction had 15 bases not matched to a gene; V was cut back by 6 bases and J by 4 bases. Germline CDR1 is LNHDA and CDR2 is SQIVND (reference sequence). The CDR3 totals 17 residues. CDR3: CASSWTSGAEQMYEQYF. As DNA, the CDR3 is TGTGCCAGTAGCTGGACTAGCGGAGCCGAACAAATGTACGAGCAGTACTTC.

This chain joins TRBV27 and TRBJ2-7; D may be TRBD2 (5 bases). This CDR3 is built from 14 residues. Germline V gene sequence: CDR1 MNHEY, CDR2 SMNVEV (reference sequence). V was pared by 0 bases and J by 3 bases, with 9 bases between. The CDR3 region is CASSLSYGVYEQYF. The CDR3 DNA follows: TGTGCCAGCAGTTTATCGTACGGGGTCTACGAGCAGTACTTC.

The rearrangement uses TRBV15 and TRBJ2-7; TRBD2 agrees at 9 bases. This CDR3 is 15 amino acids long. Germline V gene sequence: CDR1 LNHNV, CDR2 YYDKDF (reference sequence). The ends lost 4 bases at V and 2 bases at J; junction bases unmatched: 6. CDR3 DNA: TGTGCCACCAGCACTACGACTAGCGGCCCCTACGAGCAGTACTTC. Its protein product is CATSTTTSGPYEQYF.

The V gene is TRBV19, the J gene TRBJ2-1; 8 nucleotides match TRBD1. V dropped 5 bases and J dropped 7; count of bases not matched to a gene: 7. Germline CDR1 is LNHDA and CDR2 is SQIVND (reference sequence). This CDR3 has 14 residues. The CDR3 sequence: CASSSGQGRNEQFF. The CDR3 DNA reads TGTGCCAGTAGTTCCGGACAGGGTCGGAATGAGCAGTTCTTC.

Concerning this clone: At one boundary the junction diverges from the germline segment, which might be a read error. The chain carries TRBV27 and TRBJ1-1; the D is unclear. CDR1 and CDR2 (germline): MNHEY, SMNVEV (reference sequence). There are 12 residues in the CDR3. In DNA form, the CDR3 reads TGTGCCAGCAGTTTATCGCGGGCAGGAGGCGACTTT. Encoded protein: CASSLSRAGGDF.

The V and J genes are TRBV12-5 and TRBJ1-5; D remains unclear. Trimming cost V 3 bases and J 6 bases, with 6 bases left between them. Germline V gene data show CDR1 as LGHNT and CDR2 as FRNRAP. The CDR3 consists of 12 residues. CDR3 region: CASGLMSQPQHF. The DNA of the CDR3 is TGTGCTAGTGGTTTAATGAGTCAGCCCCAGCATTTT.

The chain carries TRBV21-1 and TRBJ2-7; TRBD1, the D gene given by the table, was not confirmed from the DNA. TRBV21-1 is described as a pseudogene. The CDR3 is made up of 15 amino acids. The CDR3, as DNA: TGTGCCAGCAGCGGGACAGGGGGTACTACCTCCGAGCAGTACTTC. Protein sequence: CASSGTGGTTSEQYF.

J is TRBJ1-4 and V is TRBV5-1; the match to TRBD1 covers 9 bases. V shed 3 bases, J shed 3 bases, and the junction held 3 bases outside the gene matches. Germline CDR1 and CDR2: SGHRS and YFSETQ. The CDR3 spans 15 residues. The CDR3 sequence: CASSSGTGSNEKLFF. DNA for the CDR3: TGCGCCAGCAGCTCCGGGACAGGGTCTAATGAAAAACTGTTTTTT.

The V call is TRBV4-1, the J call TRBJ1-1; D call uncertain. The CDR3 has 14 residues. CDR1 and CDR2 (germline): MGHRA, YSYEKL. Trimming took 0 bases from V and 2 from J, leaving 7 bases between them. CDR3 sequence (DNA): TGCGCCAGCAGCCAAGAATCCTTAAACACTGAAGCTTTCTTT. Translated, it gives CASSQESLNTEAFF.